The T cell receptor beta chain under discussion was sequenced for a study of CD8+ T cells in alopecia areata. Overall study context: Treated patients were given oral tofacitinib, which was dosed at 5 to 10 mg twice daily.

Findings of the study overall: It was less clear whether patients shared TCRs than it was in mice, possibly because of HLA. Sequence data from scalp samples additionally include resident alphabeta T cells of normal skin.

A remark on this clone: Its matching antigen is unknown.

Extracted RNA was reverse transcribed into cDNA, the sequencing template. The protocol was immunoSEQ multiplex PCR, while the TCRdb copy is restricted to in-frame clones and leaves out a portion. The repertoire holds more than 200,000 clones, with under 70% as singletons. CDR3 length: 14 amino acids. The germline V and J ends were trimmed by 3 bases and 14 bases, with 20 bases remaining between them. Germline-derived CDR1 and CDR2 are MNHEY and SMNVEV (reference sequence). Sequenced material: CD4+ T cells sorted from blood, taken at week 0. The chain combines TRBV27 with TRBJ2-1; a possible D gene is TRBD1 (6 bases). This receptor was obtained from a human donor with alopecia areata. CDR3 nucleotides: TGTGCCAGCAGTTTCCAACCAAGGACAGAAGTGGAGTTCTTC. This translates into CASSFQPRTEVEFF.